The sequence of this T cell receptor beta chain was determined in a study of T cell responses to AZD1222 COVID-19 vaccine. Overall study results and limits: Spike-specific TCR breadth and depth rose after two AZD1222 doses. No repertoire was sampled before or during the peak T cell response, only after it.

TCRdb keeps only in-frame clones here, not all; method: immunoSEQ multiplex PCR. There are about 56,000 clones in the sample; roughly 88% occur only once, and more than 12% lies in the top ten. The CDR3 is 13 amino acids. The germline V gene has CDR1 MGHDK and CDR2 SYGVNS. V shed 5 bases and J shed 2 bases, with 7 bases lying between them. This clone was observed a single time. Its specificity is unknown. The sample here was peripheral blood, taken on day 0 of AZD1222 vaccination. The clonotype originates from an adult in good health. The chain is built from TRBV25-1 and TRBJ1-5; the D is unclear. The chain's CDR3 is CASSPQGNQPQHF. The CDR3 DNA reads TGTGCCAGCAGTCCTCAGGGCAATCAGCCCCAGCATTTT. Looking up the rest from reference TRBV25-1 and TRBJ1-5 gives the full variable domain: EADIYQTPRYLVIGTGKKITLECSQTMGHDKMYWYQQDPGMELHLIHYSYGVNSTEKGDLSSESTVSRIRTEHFPLTLESARPSHTSQYLCASSPQGNQPQHFGDGTRLSIL.